This T cell receptor (beta chain) was found in a study of CD8+ T cells in alopecia areata. Study-level findings and limits: Scalp clonality decreased significantly with tofacitinib, and so did expanded CD8+ clones among the top 100. Uncertain still, given a single nonresponder, is whether baseline CD8+ expansion links to response.

Trimming pared 1 base from V and 6 bases from J, leaving 13 bases between. This CDR3 is built from 14 residues. Germline V gene sequence: CDR1 MNHEY, CDR2 SVGAGI. Treatment defined: oral pan-JAK inhibitor, 5-10 mg twice daily. In alopecia areata patients, both lesional scalp punch biopsies and peripheral blood were collected. CD4+ and CD8+ T cells were sorted from PBMCs stained for CD3, CD4 and CD8. Extraction and reverse transcription of RNA yielded cDNA as the sequencing template. TCRdb keeps only in-frame clones here, not all; method: immunoSEQ multiplex PCR. The sample lists some 110,000 clones, 58% seen once, with approximately 31% in the top ten. Comment on this clone: The antigen is undetermined.

The clonotype was recovered from a human donor with alopecia areata. The material sequenced was CD8+ T cells sorted from blood, taken at week 4, from a patient treated with tofacitinib. The chain employs TRBV6-5 and TRBJ2-7; D is ambiguous. The CDR3 protein is CASSYFGSSSEQYF. The CDR3 nucleotides are TGTGCCAGCAGTTACTTCGGCAGCTCCAGCGAGCAGTACTTC.